Sequencing of this T cell receptor beta chain was carried out in a study of blood T cell repertoires in COVID-19. Study in general: Sources were T cells, B-cell-depleted T cells, or PBMCs; the material itself was cDNA or gDNA.

In the study's own analysis: By means of reference gene primer amplification, nucleated cell counts were estimated. TCRdb's copy holds only in-frame clones and misses some; the assay was immunoSEQ multiplex PCR. Clonal size and the V and J genes are those of that table, whereas D and trimming came from the DNA. The sample shows about 190,000 clones, approximately 88% of them seen only once. This clone was counted a single time. Germline CDR1 and CDR2: SGHRS and YFSETQ. The CDR3 length is 15 residues. Trimming removed 0 bases from V and 7 bases from J, with 11 bases in between. The chain carries TRBV5-1 and TRBJ1-6, with a possible D match to TRBD1 (6 bases). Specimen: peripheral blood. The source is a man in his forties or fifties with acute or convalescent COVID-19. CDR3 bases: TGCGCCAGCAGCTTGGAAGGACAGCCAAATTCACCCCTCCACTTT. Residues: CASSLEGQPNSPLHF.